The present entry profiles one TCR beta chain with its context. For the second PCR, which ran for roughly 6 to 11 cycles, a sample-barcoded 5' primer and a J-beta primer mix were used. Sequencing recovered at least 2.5 million CDR3-containing paired-end reads from each sample. MiXCR, run by TCRdb on the 5' RACE reads, gives a single entry per CDR3 protein. The sample records around 1,900,000 distinct CDR3 sequences, roughly 43% being singletons. The data stem from a study of blood T cells in healthy people across ages. As for the study in general: About one barcoded beta molecule per two T cells came from capture by template switching.

This clonotype originated in a human donor in good health. The sample comprised blood.

CDR3 residues: CASSQEGTSGGYEQYF. The CDR3 coding sequence is TGTGCCAGCAGCCAAGAGGGGACTAGCGGGGGTTACGAGCAGTACTTC. The chain has TRBV4-2 and TRBJ2-7, with 14 bases fitting TRBD2. The germline V gene has CDR1 LGHNA and CDR2 YNFKEQ. The CDR3 consists of 16 residues. Trimming cost V 0 bases and J 4 bases; bases outside gene matches: 2.